This TCR beta chain appears in the sequencing data of a study of T cell changes during pregnancy in multiple sclerosis. Here immunoSEQ multiplex PCR was the method, and the copy in TCRdb shows in-frame clones only, minus some. The table records about 38,000 clones, roughly nine tenths of them present only once. Germline V lookup: CDR1 SEHNR, CDR2 FQNEAQ (reference sequence). The CDR3 is 12 amino acids. Trimming pared 1 base from V and 6 bases from J, leaving 4 bases between. The rearrangement links TRBV7-9 to TRBJ2-1; D not certain. This clonotype was obtained from a female donor with multiple sclerosis, enrolled in a pregnancy study. This specimen consisted of CD8+ T cells from peripheral blood mononuclear cells, obtained in the second trimester of pregnancy. The CDR3 region has the DNA TGTGCCAGCAGCTTAGGAGCCAATGAGCAGTTCTTC. Amino acid sequence: CASSLGANEQFF. The whole variable domain, filled in from reference TRBV7-9 and TRBJ2-1, reads DTGVSQNPRHKITKRGQNVTFRCDPISEHNRLYWYRQTLGQGPEFLTYFQNEAQLEKSRLLSDRFSAERPKGSFSTLEIQRTEQGDSAMYLCASSLGANEQFFGPGTRLTVL.